Below, one T cell receptor beta chain is given with its context. V lost 1 base, J lost 3 bases, and 9 bases lay in between. Per the germline V gene, CDR1 is MGHDK and CDR2 is SYGVNS. The CDR3 totals 15 residues. Assay used: immunoSEQ multiplex PCR; TCRdb lists only in-frame clones, some missing. The sample includes 100,000 to 150,000 clones, nearly 90% of them seen just once. This sample is drawn from a study of blood T cell repertoires in COVID-19. This clonotype was sampled from a woman older than 75 with acute or convalescent COVID-19. The gene calls are TRBV25-1 and TRBJ2-2; D perhaps matches TRBD2 (6 bases). Sequencing input: peripheral blood. In DNA, the CDR3 is TGTGCCAGCAGTGAATTTGGGGGGTACACCGGGGAGCTGTTTTTT. This encodes CASSEFGGYTGELFF.